These 14 T cell receptor beta chains were all obtained from the same sample, sequenced in a study of cytomegalovirus exposure and HLA in healthy donors. PCR employed 60 Vbeta and 13 Jbeta primers. Clones were read by immunoSEQ multiplex PCR, and TCRdb kept only the in-frame ones, dropping some. The sample has roughly 150,000 clones; approximately 80% are singletons. The specimen was PBMCs. The receptors stem from a male donor in good health and CMV-seronegative.

The rearrangement joins TRBV25-1 to TRBJ2-2, with 11 bases fitting TRBD2. In germline, CDR1 is MGHDK, CDR2 SYGVNS. The J segment lost 4 bases and the V segment lost 5 bases, leaving 12 bases of the junction unmatched. This CDR3 contains 18 residues. The CDR3 nucleotides read TGTGCCAGCAGTCCCCGTGTAGCGGGAGGGCTGGGCACCGGGGAGCTGTTTTTT. Amino acids: CASSPRVAGGLGTGELFF.

The chain recombines TRBV18 with TRBJ2-7; D remains ambiguous. With 2 bases removed from V and 3 bases from J, the gap between germline ends came to 8 bases. Germline V gene sequence: CDR1 KGHSH, CDR2 LQKENI. The CDR3 extends over 13 amino acids. The CDR3 nucleotides read TGTGCCAGCTCACCAATACAAGACTACGAGCAGTACTTC. This gives the protein CASSPIQDYEQYF.

V gene TRBV6-1 combines with J gene TRBJ1-1, with D possibly TRBD1 on 5 matching bases. Germline lookup yields CDR1 MNHNS and CDR2 SASEGT. The V and J ends lost 5 bases and 5 bases respectively, with 18 bases between them. This CDR3 spans 15 amino acids. CDR3 in amino acids: CASSPGVIKGTEAFF. The CDR3 coding sequence is TGTGCCAGCAGTCCGGGGGTCATCAAAGGAACTGAAGCTTTCTTT.

The chain combines TRBV2 with TRBJ1-5; a possible D gene is TRBD1 (5 bases). Germline CDR1 reads SNHLY; CDR2 reads FYNNEI. Deletions cut 2 bases from V and 1 base from J, with 6 bases between. The CDR3 is 14 amino acids. The CDR3 sequence: CASSERQSNQPQHF. For the CDR3, the DNA is TGTGCCAGCAGTGAAAGACAGAGCAATCAGCCCCAGCATTTT.

The chain is built from TRBV19 and TRBJ1-2, with 7 nucleotides matching TRBD1. The CDR3 consists of 16 residues. The V gene's germline CDR1 is LNHDA and CDR2 SQIVND (reference sequence). J gave up 5 bases and V 5 bases, and 14 bases lay outside the gene matches. CDR3 bases: TGTGCCAGTAGTCTGAAAGAACTGGGACAGATTTATGGCTACACCTTC. Protein product: CASSLKELGQIYGYTF.

The rearrangement uses TRBV27 and TRBJ2-2; tentatively, D is TRBD1 (5 bases). V lost 8 bases and J 3 bases, leaving 13 bases between the germline ends. CDR1 MNHEY and CDR2 SMNVEV come from the germline V gene (reference sequence). The CDR3 has 14 amino acids. The CDR3 bases are TGTGCCAGCGCCCCAAGGGGTTACACCGGGGAGCTGTTTTTT. Amino acids: CASAPRGYTGELFF.

J is TRBJ1-3 and V is TRBV11-2, with 10 bases aligning to TRBD1. The ends lost 5 bases at V and 8 bases at J; junction bases unmatched: 9. Germline V gene sequence: CDR1 SGHAT, CDR2 FQNNGV. The CDR3 sequence is 15 residues long. CDR3 protein: CASSPPGTGVYTIYF. The CDR3 nucleotides are TGTGCCAGCAGCCCCCCCGGGACAGGGGTATACACCATATATTTT.

The chain recombines TRBV6-1 with TRBJ2-3; 9 bases fit TRBD2. From germline, CDR1 is MNHNS and CDR2 SASEGT. Trimming cost V 6 bases and J 2 bases; bases outside gene matches: 6. The CDR3 is 15 amino acids. This CDR3 reads CASSTTSGFTDTQYF. CDR3 bases: TGTGCCAGCAGCACGACTAGCGGATTCACAGATACGCAGTATTTT.

V usage is TRBV9 and J usage is TRBJ2-3; 10 nucleotides line up with TRBD2. V lost 0 bases to trimming and J lost 4 bases; unmatched junction nucleotides: 5. Germline V gene data show CDR1 as SGDLS and CDR2 as YYNGEE. This CDR3 has 16 amino acids. The CDR3, as DNA: TGTGCCAGCAGCGTAGTAGCGGGGGGTGTGGCAGATACGCAGTATTTT. Translation gives CASSVVAGGVADTQYF.

This chain joins TRBV27 and TRBJ2-1; D unclear. Trimming removed 6 bases from V and 3 bases from J, with 3 bases in between. Germline V CDR1 and CDR2: MNHEY, SMNVEV (reference sequence). The length of the CDR3 is 11 residues. Here the CDR3 reads CASSRYNEQFF. CDR3 bases: TGTGCCAGCAGCCGCTACAATGAGCAGTTCTTC.

This clone was recorded a few times. The DNA of the CDR3 is TGTGCCAGCAGTTCACGCCGGGGGGCCTACGAGCAGTACTTC. Residues: CASSSRRGAYEQYF. The chain carries TRBV6-5 and TRBJ2-5; TRBD2 aligns across 7 bases. The J call may be mistaken, given a closer DNA end match to TRBJ2-7. CDR3 length: 14 residues. From germline, CDR1 is MNHEY and CDR2 SVGAGI.

The genes are TRBV9 and TRBJ2-5; 13 bases match TRBD2. The CDR3 is 15 amino acids. Looked up from germline, CDR1 is SGDLS and CDR2 is YYNGEE. Germline trimming cut 4 bases from V and 5 bases from J; bases unmatched to any gene: 5. The CDR3 DNA follows: TGTGCCAGCAGCCCCGGACTAGCGGGAGAGGAGACCCAGTACTTC. It translates to CASSPGLAGEETQYF.

This chain joins TRBV27 and TRBJ1-1, with a possible D match to TRBD1 (6 bases). This CDR3 comprises 15 residues. V was clipped by 5 bases and J by 0 bases, with 13 bases between them. The germline V gene has CDR1 MNHEY and CDR2 SMNVEV (reference sequence). Here the CDR3 DNA reads TGTGCCAGCAGTCCCGGACAGTTCATGAACACTGAAGCTTTCTTT. It is translated as CASSPGQFMNTEAFF.

The table lists this clone with a few counts. Within the sample, other DNA sequences also encode this same CDR3. The chain is built from TRBV19 and TRBJ2-5; 7 bases line up with TRBD2. This CDR3 comprises 13 residues. Trimming cost V 1 base and J 4 bases; bases outside gene matches: 0. Germline V lookup: CDR1 LNHDA, CDR2 SQIVND (reference sequence). The CDR3 sequence is CASSIAGGETQYF. The CDR3 DNA reads TGTGCCAGTAGTATAGCGGGGGGAGAGACCCAGTACTTC. Combining the CDR3 with reference TRBV19 and TRBJ2-5 gives the whole variable domain DGGITQSPKYLFRKEGQNVTLSCEQNLNHDAMYWYRQDPGQGLRLIYYSQIVNDFQKGDIAEGYSVSREKKESFPLTVTSAQKNPTAFYLCASSIAGGETQYFGPGTRLLVL.